A single T cell receptor (beta chain) is shown here with its context. Its antigen is as yet unknown. This specimen comes from a study of cytomegalovirus exposure and HLA in healthy donors. Regarding the study as a whole: Most sequenced TCRs were rare (though some public TCRs occurred in many donors).

The PCR contained 60 Vbeta and 13 Jbeta primers. Assay used: immunoSEQ multiplex PCR; TCRdb lists only in-frame clones, some missing. The data hold some 190,000 clones, with 65% to 75% observed a single time. The CDR3 has 17 residues. The V and J ends lost 0 bases and 5 bases, in that order; junction bases with no gene match: 12. Germline CDR1 reads SGDLS; CDR2 reads YYNGEE. This clonotype was sampled from a man aged 25-45 years in good health and CMV-seropositive. The sample taken for sequencing was PBMCs. The chain has TRBV9 and TRBJ1-1; 8 nucleotides line up with TRBD1. The CDR3 sequence is CASSVEDRVGVGTEAFF. The CDR3 nucleotides read TGTGCCAGCAGCGTAGAGGACAGGGTAGGGGTTGGGACTGAAGCTTTCTTT.